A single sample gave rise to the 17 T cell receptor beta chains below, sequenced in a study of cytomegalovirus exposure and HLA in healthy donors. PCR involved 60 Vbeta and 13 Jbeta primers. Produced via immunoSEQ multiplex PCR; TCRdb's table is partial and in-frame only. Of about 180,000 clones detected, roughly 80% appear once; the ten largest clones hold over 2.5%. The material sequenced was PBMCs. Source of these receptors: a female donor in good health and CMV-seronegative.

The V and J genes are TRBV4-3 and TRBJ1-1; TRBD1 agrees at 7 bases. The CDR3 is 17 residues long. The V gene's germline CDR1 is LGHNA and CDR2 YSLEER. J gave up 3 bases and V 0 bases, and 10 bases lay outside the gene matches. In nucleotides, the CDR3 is TGCGCCAGCAGCCAAGATGGAGAGGGAGACAGGGACACTGAAGCTTTCTTT. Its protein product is CASSQDGEGDRDTEAFF.

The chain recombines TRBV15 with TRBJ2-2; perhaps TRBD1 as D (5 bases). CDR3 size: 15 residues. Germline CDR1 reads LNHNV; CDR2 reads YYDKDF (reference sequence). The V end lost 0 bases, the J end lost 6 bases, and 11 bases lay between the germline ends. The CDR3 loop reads CATSRDRLGPGELFF. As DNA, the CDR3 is TGTGCCACCAGCAGAGATCGCCTGGGGCCCGGGGAGCTGTTTTTT.

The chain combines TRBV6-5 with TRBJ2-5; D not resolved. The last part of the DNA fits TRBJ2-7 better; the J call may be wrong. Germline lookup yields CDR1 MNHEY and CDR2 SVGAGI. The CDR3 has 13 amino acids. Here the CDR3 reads CASSYYPHYEQYF. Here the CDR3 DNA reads TGTGCCAGCAGTTACTACCCCCACTACGAGCAGTACTTC.

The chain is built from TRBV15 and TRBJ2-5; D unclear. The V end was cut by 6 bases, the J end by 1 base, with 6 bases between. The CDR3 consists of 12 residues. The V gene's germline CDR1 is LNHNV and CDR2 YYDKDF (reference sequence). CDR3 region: CATSPLQETQYF. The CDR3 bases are TGTGCCACCAGTCCCCTCCAAGAGACCCAGTACTTC.

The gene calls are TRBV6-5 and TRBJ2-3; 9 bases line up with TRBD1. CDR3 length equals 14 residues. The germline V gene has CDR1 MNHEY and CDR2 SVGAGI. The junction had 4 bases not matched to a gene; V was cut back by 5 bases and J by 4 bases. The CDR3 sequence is CASSLGTGSDTQYF. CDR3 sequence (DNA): TGTGCCAGCAGTCTTGGGACAGGGTCAGATACGCAGTATTTT.

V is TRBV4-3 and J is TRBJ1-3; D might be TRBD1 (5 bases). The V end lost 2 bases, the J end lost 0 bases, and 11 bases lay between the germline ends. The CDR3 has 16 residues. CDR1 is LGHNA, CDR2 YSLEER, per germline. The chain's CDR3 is CASSQTGTPSGNTIYF. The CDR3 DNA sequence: TGCGCCAGCAGCCAAACAGGAACACCCTCTGGAAACACCATATATTTT.

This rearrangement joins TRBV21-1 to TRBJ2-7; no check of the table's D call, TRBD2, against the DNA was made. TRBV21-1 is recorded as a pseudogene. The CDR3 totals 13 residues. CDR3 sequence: CASSKARGNEQYF. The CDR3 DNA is TGTGCCAGCAGCAAAGCGCGAGGGAACGAGCAGTACTTC.

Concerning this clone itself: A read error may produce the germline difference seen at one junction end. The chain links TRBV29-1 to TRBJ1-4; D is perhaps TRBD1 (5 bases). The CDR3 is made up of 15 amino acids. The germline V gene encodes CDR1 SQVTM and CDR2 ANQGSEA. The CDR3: CGVENRGGAIGKLFF. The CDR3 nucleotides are TGCGGCGTTGAGAATAGGGGAGGGGCAATAGGGAAACTGTTTTTT.

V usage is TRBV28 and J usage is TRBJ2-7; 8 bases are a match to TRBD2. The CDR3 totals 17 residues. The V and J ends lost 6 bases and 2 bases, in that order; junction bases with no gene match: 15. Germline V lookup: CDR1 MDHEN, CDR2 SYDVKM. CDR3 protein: CASSQVGGERGTYEQYF. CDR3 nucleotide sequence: TGTGCCAGCAGCCAAGTAGGGGGAGAGCGGGGGACCTACGAGCAGTACTTC.

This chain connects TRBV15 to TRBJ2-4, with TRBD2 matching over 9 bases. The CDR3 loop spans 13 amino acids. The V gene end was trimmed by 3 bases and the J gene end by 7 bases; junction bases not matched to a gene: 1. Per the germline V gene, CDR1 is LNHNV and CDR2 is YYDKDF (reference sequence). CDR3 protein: CATSSAGGNIQYF. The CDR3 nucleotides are TGTGCCACCAGCAGTGCGGGGGGGAACATTCAGTACTTC.

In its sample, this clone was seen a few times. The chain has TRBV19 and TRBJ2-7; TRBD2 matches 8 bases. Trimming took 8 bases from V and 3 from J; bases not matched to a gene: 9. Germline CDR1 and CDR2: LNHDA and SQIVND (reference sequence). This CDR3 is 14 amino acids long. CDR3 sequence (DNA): TGTGCCAGTTCCCCCAGCGGGAGCCTCTACGAGCAGTACTTC. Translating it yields CASSPSGSLYEQYF.

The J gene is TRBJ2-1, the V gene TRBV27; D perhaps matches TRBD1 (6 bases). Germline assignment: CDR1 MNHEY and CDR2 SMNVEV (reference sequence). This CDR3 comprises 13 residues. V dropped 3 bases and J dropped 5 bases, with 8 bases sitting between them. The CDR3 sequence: CASSFSGDNEQFF. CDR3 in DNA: TGTGCCAGCAGTTTTTCAGGGGACAATGAGCAGTTCTTC.

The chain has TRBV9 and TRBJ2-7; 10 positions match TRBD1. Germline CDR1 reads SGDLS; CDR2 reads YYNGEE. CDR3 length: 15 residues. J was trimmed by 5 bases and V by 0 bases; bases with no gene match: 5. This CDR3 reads CASSVVGTGADEQYF. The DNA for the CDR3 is TGTGCCAGCAGCGTAGTTGGGACAGGGGCCGACGAGCAGTACTTC.

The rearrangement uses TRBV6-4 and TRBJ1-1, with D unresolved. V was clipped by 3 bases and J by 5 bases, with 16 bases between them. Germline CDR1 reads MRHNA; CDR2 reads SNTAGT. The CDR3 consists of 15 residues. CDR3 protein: CASSEGPGRVTEAFF. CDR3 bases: TGTGCCAGCAGTGAAGGCCCGGGGAGGGTTACTGAAGCTTTCTTT.

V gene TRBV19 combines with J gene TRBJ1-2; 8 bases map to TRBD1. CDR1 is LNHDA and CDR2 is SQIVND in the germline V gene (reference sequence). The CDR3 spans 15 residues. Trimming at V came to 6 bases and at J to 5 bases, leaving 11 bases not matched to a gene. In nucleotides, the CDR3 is TGTGCCAGTAGAGAACAACGGACAGGGACATATGGCTACACCTTC. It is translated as CASREQRTGTYGYTF.

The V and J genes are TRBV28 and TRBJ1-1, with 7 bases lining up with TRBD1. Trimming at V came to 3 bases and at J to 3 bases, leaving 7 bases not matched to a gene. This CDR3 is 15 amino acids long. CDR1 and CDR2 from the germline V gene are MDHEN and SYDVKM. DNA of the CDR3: TGTGCCAGCAGTTTCACAGACAGGGTAGACACTGAAGCTTTCTTT. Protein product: CASSFTDRVDTEAFF.

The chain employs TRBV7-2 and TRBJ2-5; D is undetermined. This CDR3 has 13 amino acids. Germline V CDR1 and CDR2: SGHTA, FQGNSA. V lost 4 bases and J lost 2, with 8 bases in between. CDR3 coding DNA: TGTGCCAGCAGCTCTGCCACACAAGAGACCCAGTACTTC. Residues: CASSSATQETQYF. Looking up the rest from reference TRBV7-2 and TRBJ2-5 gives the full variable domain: GAGVSQSPSNKVTEKGKDVELRCDPISGHTALYWYRQSLGQGLEFLIYFQGNSAPDKSGLPSDRFSAERTGGSVSTLTIQRTQQEDSAVYLCASSSATQETQYFGPGTRLLVL.